These 26 T cell receptor beta chains share one sample of origin, sequenced in a study of cytomegalovirus exposure and HLA in healthy donors. The PCR ran on 60 Vbeta and 13 Jbeta primers. Clones were sequenced by immunoSEQ multiplex PCR, and TCRdb holds only the in-frame ones, with some missing. The data contain about 120,000 clones, approximately 80% of them singletons. Sample: PBMCs. The receptors derive from a woman aged 60-75 years in good health and CMV-seropositive.

V gene TRBV28 combines with J gene TRBJ1-1, with 9 bases fitting TRBD1. V gave up 6 bases and J gave up 2 bases; unmatched junction bases: 4. There are 14 residues in the CDR3. Germline CDR1 MDHEN, CDR2 SYDVKM. The CDR3 loop reads CASRTGGPNTEAFF. CDR3 coding DNA: TGTGCCAGCAGGACAGGGGGGCCTAACACTGAAGCTTTCTTT.

The chain joins TRBV29-1 to TRBJ2-7; no clear D. The CDR3 spans 15 residues. Germline CDR1 and CDR2: SQVTM and ANQGSEA. V lost 0 bases and J lost 5, with 17 bases in between. The CDR3 DNA reads as TGCAGCGTTGAAGATAGAAGTAGGTGTGGAGACGAGCAGTACTTC. Encoded protein: CSVEDRSRCGDEQYF.

In its sample, this clone was seen a few times. V is TRBV18 and J is TRBJ1-2; 10 nucleotides line up with TRBD1. There are 14 residues in the CDR3. V shed 3 bases and J 8 bases; nucleotides not matched to a gene: 6. Germline lookup yields CDR1 KGHSH and CDR2 LQKENI. As DNA, the CDR3 is TGTGCCAGCTCACCGAAAGACAGGGGGCGAGGCTACACCTTC. It specifies CASSPKDRGRGYTF.

The J gene is TRBJ1-1, the V gene TRBV28; D is undetermined. Per germline, CDR1 MDHEN and CDR2 SYDVKM. The CDR3 extends over 14 amino acids. Trimming took off 1 base at V and 1 base at J, with 7 bases between the two ends. The CDR3 region has the DNA TGTGCCAGCAGTTTATTTCCCGGGAACACTGAAGCTTTCTTT. Amino acids: CASSLFPGNTEAFF.

The chain has TRBV27 and TRBJ1-1; 8 bases align to TRBD1. Trimming cost V 6 bases and J 3 bases; bases outside gene matches: 9. Germline loops: CDR1 MNHEY, CDR2 SMNVEV (reference sequence). The CDR3 contains 15 residues. Here the CDR3 reads CASSPRTGRYTEAFF. The DNA of the CDR3 is TGTGCCAGCAGCCCAAGGACAGGGCGGTACACTGAAGCTTTCTTT.

The rearrangement uses TRBV12-5 and TRBJ1-5; D gene unclear. This CDR3 has 15 amino acids. V dropped 4 bases and J dropped 2 bases, with 12 bases sitting between them. The germline CDR1 and CDR2 sequences are LGHNT and FRNRAP. For the CDR3, the DNA is TGTGCTAGTGGTTCTGGGGAGTCTGGCAATCAGCCCCAGCATTTT. Translation gives CASGSGESGNQPQHF.

J is TRBJ2-1 and V is TRBV7-9; TRBD2 agrees at 8 bases. This CDR3 contains 14 residues. Germline CDR1 and CDR2: SEHNR and FQNEAQ (reference sequence). V gave up 6 bases and J gave up 4 bases; unmatched junction bases: 5. The CDR3 spells CASRLAASYNEQFF. In DNA form, the CDR3 reads TGTGCCAGCAGACTAGCGGCCTCTTACAATGAGCAGTTCTTC.

The chain recombines TRBV7-9 with TRBJ2-5, with D hard to call. There are 11 residues in the CDR3. Per the germline V gene, CDR1 is SEHNR and CDR2 is FQNEAQ (reference sequence). V shed 5 bases and J shed 1 base, with 2 bases lying between them. The CDR3 nucleotides are TGTGCCAGCAGCCGCCAAGAGACCCAGTACTTC. This gives the protein CASSRQETQYF.

The J gene is TRBJ2-7, the V gene TRBV28, with TRBD1 matching 9 bases. CDR1 and CDR2 (germline): MDHEN, SYDVKM. The CDR3 runs 17 residues. V was clipped by 4 bases and J by 3 bases; unmatched bases: 13. CDR3 amino acids: CASSSPPGQGVGYEQYF. Written as DNA, the CDR3 is TGTGCCAGCAGTTCCCCCCCGGGACAGGGAGTAGGCTACGAGCAGTACTTC. The full variable domain, its missing parts supplied by reference TRBV28 and TRBJ2-7, is DVKVTQSSRYLVKRTGEKVFLECVQDMDHENMFWYRQDPGLGLRLIYFSYDVKMKEKGDIPEGYSVSREKKERFSLILESASTNQTSMYLCASSSPPGQGVGYEQYFGPGTRLTVT.

The V and J genes are TRBV6-1 and TRBJ1-1; D is unclear. The CDR3 is made up of 14 amino acids. Trimming removed 5 bases from V and 6 bases from J, with 16 bases in between. Germline values: CDR1 MNHNS, CDR2 SASEGT. CDR3 sequence reads: CASSPRTGGAEAFF. CDR3 nucleotides: TGTGCCAGCAGTCCCCGGACGGGAGGCGCTGAAGCTTTCTTT.

This clone has only a few counts. The rearrangement uses TRBV6-5 and TRBJ1-2, with a tentative D call TRBD1 (5 bases). The CDR3 loop spans 14 amino acids. CDR1 is MNHEY, CDR2 SVGAGI, per germline. V was cut by 6 bases and J by 3 bases, with 14 bases left in between. The CDR3 reads CASSTSGGYYGYTF. The DNA of the CDR3 is TGTGCCAGCAGCACTTCCGGGGGATACTATGGCTACACCTTC.

The V call is TRBV7-8, the J call TRBJ2-7; D perhaps matches TRBD1 (5 bases). Germline V CDR1 and CDR2: SGHVS, FQNEAQ. The CDR3 covers 14 residues. V lost 1 base, J lost 2 bases, and 9 bases lay in between. For the CDR3, the DNA is TGTGCCAGCAGCTTAGTTGAAGGGGCCTACGAGCAGTACTTC. Its translation is CASSLVEGAYEQYF.

This clone appeared a few times. V gene TRBV27 combines with J gene TRBJ2-6; 7 bases line up with TRBD1. The CDR3 loop spans 19 amino acids. CDR1 and CDR2 (germline): MNHEY, SMNVEV (reference sequence). J lost 3 bases, V lost 5 bases, and 16 bases had no gene match. CDR3: CASSPSGGRWEGGANVLTF. CDR3 nucleotides: TGTGCCAGCAGTCCCTCAGGGGGTAGGTGGGAAGGTGGGGCCAACGTCCTGACTTTC.

The chain couples TRBV7-3 to TRBJ2-2; 7 bases are shared with TRBD1. Germline assignment: CDR1 SGHTA and CDR2 FQGTGA. The CDR3 is 18 amino acids. V shed 4 bases, J shed 1 base, and the junction held 12 bases outside the gene matches. The CDR3 here is CASSSPPGQARNTGELFF. Written as DNA, the CDR3 is TGTGCCAGCAGCTCCCCCCCCGGACAGGCCCGGAACACCGGGGAGCTGTTTTTT.

The chain is built from TRBV19 and TRBJ1-2, with D tentatively TRBD1 (5 bases). This CDR3 spans 17 amino acids. The germline V gene has CDR1 LNHDA and CDR2 SQIVND (reference sequence). Trimming shortened V by 6 bases and J by 2 bases, and 22 bases separated the two germline ends. This chain's CDR3 is CASRPGREPTMNYGYTF. CDR3 bases: TGTGCCAGTAGACCGGGGCGGGAGCCGACTATGAACTATGGCTACACCTTC.

The rearrangement uses TRBV7-2 and TRBJ2-2; TRBD2 matches at 7 bases. Trimming took 2 bases from V and 1 from J; bases not matched to a gene: 7. CDR1 and CDR2 (germline): SGHTA, FQGNSA. There are 17 residues in the CDR3. CDR3 amino acids: CASSLTLRGGNTGELFF. In DNA, the CDR3 is TGTGCCAGCAGCTTAACGCTGCGCGGGGGGAACACCGGGGAGCTGTTTTTT.

This clone was seen only a few times. This sequence joins TRBV6-1 and TRBJ1-2; 8 nucleotides line up with TRBD1. The V gene end was trimmed by 6 bases and the J gene end by 7 bases; junction bases not matched to a gene: 7. This CDR3 comprises 13 residues. Germline CDR1 reads MNHNS; CDR2 reads SASEGT. As DNA, the CDR3 is TGTGCCAGCAGCGGGACAGGTAATAGTGGCTACACCTTC. Protein product: CASSGTGNSGYTF.

V usage is TRBV5-4 and J usage is TRBJ2-3; maybe TRBD1 (5 bases). The CDR3 is 16 residues long. CDR1 and CDR2 from the germline V gene are SGHNT and YYREEE (reference sequence). Trimming cost V 0 bases and J 0 bases, with 11 bases left between them. CDR3 loop: CASSLGQPSSTDTQYF. The CDR3 DNA reads as TGTGCCAGCAGCTTGGGACAGCCCTCGAGCACAGATACGCAGTATTTT.

The V gene is TRBV7-9, the J gene TRBJ1-2; 7 nucleotides agree with TRBD1. This CDR3 has 14 amino acids. With V trimmed by 5 bases and J by 4 bases, 7 bases remained unmatched. Germline CDR1 reads SEHNR; CDR2 reads FQNEAQ (reference sequence). In DNA form, the CDR3 reads TGTGCCAGCAGCCGTCAAGGGACAGTCTATGGCTACACCTTC. Its translation: CASSRQGTVYGYTF.

This clone has only a few counts. This chain joins TRBV5-1 and TRBJ1-4; 7 bases fit TRBD1. Germline V gene sequence: CDR1 SGHRS, CDR2 YFSETQ. The trim removed 0 bases at V and 4 bases at J, leaving 3 bases unmatched. This CDR3 is 15 amino acids long. The CDR3 DNA sequence: TGCGCCAGCAGCTTGGAACAGGGGTATAATGAAAAACTGTTTTTT. It yields the protein CASSLEQGYNEKLFF.

This chain links TRBV5-1 with TRBJ2-1, with 7 bases fitting TRBD1. The germline CDR1 and CDR2 sequences are SGHRS and YFSETQ. This CDR3 has 15 amino acids. V was pared by 3 bases and J by 2 bases, with 5 bases of the junction left unmatched. CDR3 nucleotides: TGCGCCAGCAGCTCGACAGGGTTACCCTACAATGAGCAGTTCTTC. Protein product: CASSSTGLPYNEQFF.

The rearrangement links TRBV9 to TRBJ2-5; 7 positions match TRBD2. V shed 2 bases and J 5 bases; nucleotides not matched to a gene: 12. Germline V lookup: CDR1 SGDLS, CDR2 YYNGEE. The CDR3 is 16 amino acids. CDR3: CASSVGGGISRETQYF. The CDR3 DNA reads TGTGCCAGCAGCGTTGGGGGAGGGATCTCGCGGGAGACCCAGTACTTC.

This clone was seen a few times. The chain combines TRBV5-4 with TRBJ2-7; 12 bases are a match to TRBD2. Germline V CDR1 and CDR2: SGHNT, YYREEE (reference sequence). CDR3 size: 16 residues. With V trimmed by 2 bases and J by 7 bases, 10 bases remained unmatched. CDR3 nucleotide sequence: TGTGCCAGCAGCTTTGGACTAGCGGGACCCTTCGGGGAGCAGTACTTC. This gives the protein CASSFGLAGPFGEQYF.

CDR3 in DNA: TGTGCCAGCAACCCCGGGACTAGCGGGAGGAGGGTTCGAAAGTTCTTC. Translated, it gives CASNPGTSGRRVRKFF. This sequence joins TRBV21-1 and TRBJ2-1; TRBD2 is the table's D call and was not checked against the DNA. TRBV21-1 has pseudogene status. This CDR3 is built from 16 residues.

The CDR3 DNA reads TGTGCCAGCAGCTCACAATCCGGGACAGGGGCGGAATCTTTCTTT. Translated: CASSSQSGTGAESFF. The chain has TRBV5-5 and TRBJ1-1; TRBD1 aligns across 10 bases. The CDR3 extends over 15 amino acids. Germline CDR1 SGHKS, CDR2 YYEKEE (reference sequence). The junction had 14 bases not matched to a gene; V was cut back by 3 bases and J by 12 bases. Filled out from reference TRBV5-5 and TRBJ1-1, the complete variable domain reads DAGVTQSPTHLIKTRGQQVTLRCSPISGHKSVSWYQQVLGQGPQFIFQYYEKEERGRGNFPDRFSARQFPNYSSELNVNALLLGDSALYLCASSSQSGTGAESFFGQGTRLTVV.

The rearrangement links TRBV18 to TRBJ1-5; no reliable D call. Trimming shortened V by 3 bases and J by 6 bases, and 18 bases separated the two germline ends. Per germline, CDR1 KGHSH and CDR2 LQKENI. The length of the CDR3 is 16 residues. This CDR3 is CASSPTTPWHGQPQHF. The CDR3 coding sequence is TGTGCCAGCTCACCGACTACCCCCTGGCACGGTCAGCCCCAGCATTTT.